This is a list of T cell receptor beta chains from one sample in a study of cytomegalovirus exposure and HLA in healthy donors. Generated by immunoSEQ multiplex PCR, the TCRdb table keeps only in-frame clones and is missing some. The sample gives 95,000 to 100,000 clones, around 10% of which show up once; about 5% is in the top ten. Sequencing was carried out using PBMCs. These receptors all come from a man in his fifties or sixties in good health and CMV-seropositive. CDR3s include the opening cysteine and the closing phenylalanine or tryptophan. D genes are given only for firm matches. Not every row has a clone size; where given, it reads once, few, many or a size class.

size: NA; D: NA; V: TRBV2; J: TRBJ2-2; DNA: TGTGCCAGCAGTTTTGTGCCGGCCGGGGAGCTGTTTTTT; CDR3: CASSFVPAGELFF
size: NA; D: NA; V: TRBV5-1; J: TRBJ2-2; DNA: TGCGCCAGCAGCTTGACAGGGATGAACACCGGGGAGCTGTTTTTT; CDR3: CASSLTGMNTGELFF
size: few; D: NA; V: TRBV30; J: TRBJ2-5; DNA: TGTGCCTGGACCAACGGGGCTAGCGCAATAGGGGAGACCCAGTACTTC; CDR3: CAWTNGASAIGETQYF
size: NA; D: NA; V: TRBV6-5; J: TRBJ2-3; DNA: TGTGCCAGCAGCACACGACAGACTGATACGCAGTATTTT; CDR3: CASSTRQTDTQYF
size: few; D: NA; V: TRBV30; J: TRBJ1-1; DNA: TGTGCCTCCATTTCGAGCCCTGGAGGAGCTGAAGCTTTCTTT; CDR3: CASISSPGGAEAFF
size: NA; D: TRBD2; V: TRBV6-6; J: TRBJ2-1; DNA: TGTGCCAGCAGTTACCCTAGCGGGAGGGATAATGCGCAGTTCTTC; CDR3: CASSYPSGRDNAQFF
size: few; D: TRBD1; V: TRBV6-1; J: TRBJ1-2; DNA: TGTGCCAGCAGGGGGGGACAGGAAGGAGGCTACACCTTC; CDR3: CASRGGQEGGYTF
size: NA; D: NA; V: TRBV14; J: TRBJ1-1; DNA: TGTGCCAGCAGCCAGGGGGGGAACACTGAAGCTTTCTTT; CDR3: CASSQGGNTEAFF
size: few; D: TRBD1; V: TRBV28; J: TRBJ2-5; DNA: TGTGCCAGCAGTGTTCGGACAGGGGGCAAGAAGACCCAGTACTTC; CDR3: CASSVRTGGKKTQYF
size: NA; D: TRBD1; V: TRBV7-9; J: TRBJ2-7; DNA: TGTGCCAGCAGCTTGTCCCCAGGGGGCGACGAGCAGTACTTC; CDR3: CASSLSPGGDEQYF
size: NA; D: TRBD1; V: TRBV2; J: TRBJ2-1; DNA: TGTGCCAGCAGTGAAGGGTTGGTCAGGGGGAGCACCTACAATGAGCAGTTCTTC; CDR3: CASSEGLVRGSTYNEQFF
size: few; D: NA; V: TRBV6-6; J: TRBJ2-5; DNA: TGTGCCAGCAGCCCCCGGCGGGCCAAGGAGGAGCAGTACTTC; CDR3: CASSPRRAKEEQYF
size: few; D: TRBD2; V: TRBV29-1; J: TRBJ2-4; DNA: TGCAGCACAAAGGGTGGGGGGGGAACCAAAAACATTCAGTACTTC; CDR3: CSTKGGGGTKNIQYF
size: NA; D: NA; V: TRBV6-1; J: TRBJ1-2; DNA: TGTGCCAGCAGTGAAGTTAGTAGGACAAGGGGGGGCTACACCTTC; CDR3: CASSEVSRTRGGYTF